One and the same sample provided the 8 T cell receptor beta chains below, sequenced in a study of Graves' ophthalmopathy and Graves' hyperthyroidism. RNA transcripts were the source from which TCR beta CDR3 regions were amplified. First-round RT-PCR relied on HTBI primers, and a second-round multiplex PCR came next. TCRdb used MiXCR to reprocess the multiplex PCR reads, holding one entry per CDR3 protein. The sample lists about 1.2 million distinct CDR3 sequences, 35% to 40% occurring once. Input material: peripheral blood or thyroid tissue (not recorded which). These receptors came from an adult man with Graves' hyperthyroidism.

In this sample, this clonotype turned up many times. This chain connects TRBV29-1 to TRBJ2-5, with D perhaps matching TRBD1 or TRBD2 (5 bases each). The germline V gene encodes CDR1 SQVTM and CDR2 ANQGSEA. CDR3 size: 14 residues. V was clipped by 4 bases and J by 4 bases, with 16 bases between them. The DNA for the CDR3 is TGCAGCGTTGTGCGGGTTGCTGGGGGAGAGACCCAGTACTTC. Translating it yields CSVVRVAGGETQYF.

As concerns this clonotype: A much larger clone differs from this one at a single base, so this may be a read error. The rearrangement links TRBV7-9 to TRBJ2-7; TRBD2 agrees at 12 bases. V was clipped by 10 bases and J by 5 bases; unmatched bases: 12. The germline CDR1 and CDR2 sequences are SEHNR and FQNEAQ (reference sequence). The CDR3 extends over 15 amino acids. CDR3 in DNA: TGTGCCATTACCAAGACTAGCGGGAGTCTCGACGAGCAGTACTTC. Protein product: CAITKTSGSLDEQYF.

At least ten counts were recorded for this clonotype. One junction end does not reproduce the germline sequence, and a read error may be involved. This chain uses TRBV5-1 with TRBJ2-7; D not certain. This CDR3 is built from 14 residues. CDR1 and CDR2 from the germline V gene are SGHRS and YFSETQ. CDR3 residues: CASSFPTPTYEQYF. The CDR3 region has the DNA TGTGCCAGCAGCTTCCCTACACCGACCTACGAGCAGTACTTC.

The chain uses TRBV29-1 and TRBJ2-7; the match to TRBD1 covers 9 bases. This CDR3 contains 12 residues. The J segment lost 5 bases and the V segment lost 6 bases, leaving 5 bases of the junction unmatched. Germline CDR1 reads SQVTM; CDR2 reads ANQGSEA. The CDR3 spells CSVYRDRDEQYF. The CDR3, as DNA: TGCAGCGTCTACCGGGACAGGGACGAGCAGTACTTC.

This chain uses TRBV20-1 with TRBJ1-4, with D unclear. The CDR3 has 13 residues. V was clipped by 3 bases and J by 3 bases, with 8 bases between them. CDR1 DFQATT and CDR2 SNEGSKA come from the germline V gene (reference sequence). The CDR3: CSARGTANEKLFF. The CDR3 DNA is TGCAGTGCTAGGGGAACGGCTAATGAAAAACTGTTTTTT.

This clonotype was counted a few times. The chain links TRBV19 to TRBJ1-5, with 7 bases that match TRBD1. Germline V gives CDR1 LNHDA, CDR2 SQIVND (reference sequence). There are 14 residues in the CDR3. V was pared by 3 bases and J by 5 bases, with 4 bases of the junction left unmatched. The CDR3 DNA reads TGTGCCAGTAGTATTGAGGGGGCTTATCAGCCCCAGCATTTT. It yields the protein CASSIEGAYQPQHF.

The V and J genes are TRBV29-1 and TRBJ1-5; TRBD1 aligns across 8 bases. CDR1 and CDR2 from the germline V gene are SQVTM and ANQGSEA. V was clipped by 5 bases and J by 6 bases; unmatched bases: 3. CDR3 size: 12 residues. As DNA, the CDR3 is TGCAGCGTTAGGACAGGGAGTCAGCCCCAGCATTTT. Protein product: CSVRTGSQPQHF.

This rearrangement joins TRBV5-1 to TRBJ1-1; 7 nucleotides agree with TRBD1. With 2 bases clipped from V and 4 bases from J, the junction kept 8 bases outside the gene matches. The germline V gene encodes CDR1 SGHRS and CDR2 YFSETQ. The CDR3 runs 15 residues. CDR3 loop: CASSFGGQQFTEAFF. CDR3 nucleotide sequence: TGCGCCAGCAGCTTTGGGGGACAGCAATTCACTGAAGCTTTCTTT.